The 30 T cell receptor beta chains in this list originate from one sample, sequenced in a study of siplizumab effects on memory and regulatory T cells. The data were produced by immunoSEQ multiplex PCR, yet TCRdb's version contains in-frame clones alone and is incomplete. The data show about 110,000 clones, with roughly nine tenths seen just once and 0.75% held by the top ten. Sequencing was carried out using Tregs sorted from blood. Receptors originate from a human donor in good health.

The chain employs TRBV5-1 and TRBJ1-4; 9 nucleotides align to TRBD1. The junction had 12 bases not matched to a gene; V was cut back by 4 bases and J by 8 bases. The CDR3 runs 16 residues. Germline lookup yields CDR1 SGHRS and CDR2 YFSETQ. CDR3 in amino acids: CASSPSISGQGEKLFF. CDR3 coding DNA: TGCGCCAGCAGCCCCAGTATATCGGGACAGGGCGAAAAACTGTTTTTT.

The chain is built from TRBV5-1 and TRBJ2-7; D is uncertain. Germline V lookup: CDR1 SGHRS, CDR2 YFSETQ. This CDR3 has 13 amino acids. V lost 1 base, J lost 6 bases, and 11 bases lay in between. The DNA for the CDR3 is TGCGCCAGCAGCTTGCCCCACTCGGGCGAGCAGTACTTC. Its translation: CASSLPHSGEQYF. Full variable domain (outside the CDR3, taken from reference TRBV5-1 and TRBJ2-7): KAGVTQTPRYLIKTRGQQVTLSCSPISGHRSVSWYQQTPGQGLQFLFEYFSETQRNKGNFPGRFSGRQFSNSRSEMNVSTLELGDSALYLCASSLPHSGEQYFGPGTRLTVT.

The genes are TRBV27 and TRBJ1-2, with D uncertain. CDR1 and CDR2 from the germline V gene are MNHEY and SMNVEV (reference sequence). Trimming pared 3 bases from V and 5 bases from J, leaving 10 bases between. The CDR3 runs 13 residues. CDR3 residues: CASSFGSSYGYTF. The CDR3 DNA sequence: TGTGCCAGCAGTTTCGGGTCATCATATGGCTACACCTTC.

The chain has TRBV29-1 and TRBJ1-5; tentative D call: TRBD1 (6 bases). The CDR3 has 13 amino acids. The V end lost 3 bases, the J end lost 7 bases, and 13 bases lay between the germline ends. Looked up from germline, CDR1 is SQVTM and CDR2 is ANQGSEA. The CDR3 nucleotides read TGCAGCGTTGAGCAGGGGAGGAACCAGCCCCAGCATTTT. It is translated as CSVEQGRNQPQHF.

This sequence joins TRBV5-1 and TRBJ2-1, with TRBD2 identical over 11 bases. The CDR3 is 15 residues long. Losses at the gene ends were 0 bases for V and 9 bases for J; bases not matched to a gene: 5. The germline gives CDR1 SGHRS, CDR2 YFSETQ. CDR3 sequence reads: CASSLGGTSGTEQFF. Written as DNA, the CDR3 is TGCGCCAGCAGCTTGGGCGGGACTAGCGGTACTGAGCAGTTCTTC.

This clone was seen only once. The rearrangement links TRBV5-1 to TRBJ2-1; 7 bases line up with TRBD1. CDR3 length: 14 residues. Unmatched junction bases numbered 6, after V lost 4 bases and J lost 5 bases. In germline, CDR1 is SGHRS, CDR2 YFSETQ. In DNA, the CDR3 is TGCGCCAGCAGCGATTGGACAGGAAACAATGAGCAGTTCTTC. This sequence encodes CASSDWTGNNEQFF. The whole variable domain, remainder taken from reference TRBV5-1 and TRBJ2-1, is KAGVTQTPRYLIKTRGQQVTLSCSPISGHRSVSWYQQTPGQGLQFLFEYFSETQRNKGNFPGRFSGRQFSNSRSEMNVSTLELGDSALYLCASSDWTGNNEQFFGPGTRLTVL.

CDR3 sequence reads: CASRSDRVRAYEQYF. DNA for the CDR3: TGTGCCAGCAGGAGTGACAGGGTGAGGGCCTACGAGCAGTACTTC. V and J are TRBV2 and TRBJ2-7; TRBD1 matches at 7 bases. Germline CDR1 is SNHLY and CDR2 is FYNNEI. V lost 6 bases, J lost 2 bases, and 10 bases stayed unmatched. The CDR3 sequence is 15 residues long.

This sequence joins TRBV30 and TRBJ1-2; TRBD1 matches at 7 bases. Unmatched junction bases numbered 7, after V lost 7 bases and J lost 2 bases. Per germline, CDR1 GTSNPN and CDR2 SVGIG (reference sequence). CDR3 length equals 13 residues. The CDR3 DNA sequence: TGTGCCTTCAGACAGGGAGGGAACTATGGCTACACCTTC. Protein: CAFRQGGNYGYTF.

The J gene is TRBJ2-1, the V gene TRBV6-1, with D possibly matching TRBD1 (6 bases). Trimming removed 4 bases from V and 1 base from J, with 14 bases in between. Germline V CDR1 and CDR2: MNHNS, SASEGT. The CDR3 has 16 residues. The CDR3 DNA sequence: TGTGCCAGCAGTGGGCCCGTGGGGGCTTCCTACAATGAGCAGTTCTTC. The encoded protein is CASSGPVGASYNEQFF.

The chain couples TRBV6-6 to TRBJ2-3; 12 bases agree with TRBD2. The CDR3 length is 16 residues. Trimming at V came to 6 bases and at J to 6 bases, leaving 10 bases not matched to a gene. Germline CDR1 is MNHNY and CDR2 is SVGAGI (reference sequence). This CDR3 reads CASSSPTSGGGDTQYF. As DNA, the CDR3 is TGTGCCAGCAGCTCGCCGACTAGCGGGGGTGGGGATACGCAGTATTTT.

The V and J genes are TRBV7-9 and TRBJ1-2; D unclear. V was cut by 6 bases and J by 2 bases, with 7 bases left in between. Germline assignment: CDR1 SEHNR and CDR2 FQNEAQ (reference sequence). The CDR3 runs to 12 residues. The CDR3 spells CASSGGNYGYTF. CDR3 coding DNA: TGTGCCAGCAGTGGCGGAAACTATGGCTACACCTTC. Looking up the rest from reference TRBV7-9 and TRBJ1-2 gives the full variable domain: DTGVSQNPRHKITKRGQNVTFRCDPISEHNRLYWYRQTLGQGPEFLTYFQNEAQLEKSRLLSDRFSAERPKGSFSTLEIQRTEQGDSAMYLCASSGGNYGYTFGSGTRLTVV.

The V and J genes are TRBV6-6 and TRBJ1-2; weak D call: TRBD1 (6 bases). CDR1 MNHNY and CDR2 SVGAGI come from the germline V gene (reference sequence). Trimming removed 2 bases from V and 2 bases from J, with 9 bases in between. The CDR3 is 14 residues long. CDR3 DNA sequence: TGTGCCAGCAGTTACGGACAGCACAACTATGGCTACACCTTC. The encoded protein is CASSYGQHNYGYTF.

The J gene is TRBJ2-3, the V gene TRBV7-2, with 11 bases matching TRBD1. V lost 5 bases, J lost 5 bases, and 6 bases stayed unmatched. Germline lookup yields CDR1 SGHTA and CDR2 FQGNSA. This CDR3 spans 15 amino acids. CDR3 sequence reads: CASSQGQGGLDTQYF. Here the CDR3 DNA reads TGTGCCAGCAGCCAGGGACAGGGGGGTTTAGATACGCAGTATTTT.

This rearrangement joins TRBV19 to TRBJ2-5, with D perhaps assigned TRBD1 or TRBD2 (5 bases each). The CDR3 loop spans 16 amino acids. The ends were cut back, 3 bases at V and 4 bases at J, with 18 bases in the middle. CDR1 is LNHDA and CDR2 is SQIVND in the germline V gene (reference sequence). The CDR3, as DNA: TGTGCCAGTAGTATGAGTTCGGCGCAGGGAGTAGAGACCCAGTACTTC. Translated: CASSMSSAQGVETQYF. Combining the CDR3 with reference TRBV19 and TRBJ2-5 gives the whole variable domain DGGITQSPKYLFRKEGQNVTLSCEQNLNHDAMYWYRQDPGQGLRLIYYSQIVNDFQKGDIAEGYSVSREKKESFPLTVTSAQKNPTAFYLCASSMSSAQGVETQYFGPGTRLLVL.

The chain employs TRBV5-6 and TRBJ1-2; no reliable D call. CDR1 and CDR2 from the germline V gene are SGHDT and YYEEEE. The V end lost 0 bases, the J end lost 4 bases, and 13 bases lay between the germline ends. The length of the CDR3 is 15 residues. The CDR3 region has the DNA TGTGCCAGCAGCTTGGATGTGGGAGAACGCTATGGCTACACCTTC. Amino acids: CASSLDVGERYGYTF.

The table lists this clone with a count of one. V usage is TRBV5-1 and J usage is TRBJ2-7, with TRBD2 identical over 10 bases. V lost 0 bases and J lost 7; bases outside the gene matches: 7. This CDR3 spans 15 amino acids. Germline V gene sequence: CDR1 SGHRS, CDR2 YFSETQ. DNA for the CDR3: TGCGCCAGCAGCTTGGCAGCGGGGGGGCCCCGGGAGCAGTACTTC. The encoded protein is CASSLAAGGPREQYF.

CDR3 sequence: CASSLGQGREKLFF. Here the CDR3 DNA reads TGTGCCAGCAGCCTTGGACAGGGTCGAGAAAAACTGTTTTTT. The V and J genes are TRBV9 and TRBJ1-4; TRBD1 matches at 8 bases. The trim removed 4 bases at V and 8 bases at J, leaving 7 bases unmatched. The CDR3 runs 14 residues. Germline CDR1 and CDR2: SGDLS and YYNGEE. Supplemented by reference TRBV9 and TRBJ1-4, the full variable domain reads DSGVTQTPKHLITATGQRVTLRCSPRSGDLSVYWYQQSLDQGLQFLIQYYNGEERAKGNILERFSAQQFPDLHSELNLSSLELGDSALYFCASSLGQGREKLFFGSGTQLSVL.

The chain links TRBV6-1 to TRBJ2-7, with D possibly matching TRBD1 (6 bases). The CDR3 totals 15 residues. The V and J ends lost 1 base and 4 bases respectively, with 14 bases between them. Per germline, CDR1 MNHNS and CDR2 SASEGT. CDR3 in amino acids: CASSEEQGWGYEQYF. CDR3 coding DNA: TGTGCCAGCAGTGAAGAGCAGGGGTGGGGATACGAGCAGTACTTC.

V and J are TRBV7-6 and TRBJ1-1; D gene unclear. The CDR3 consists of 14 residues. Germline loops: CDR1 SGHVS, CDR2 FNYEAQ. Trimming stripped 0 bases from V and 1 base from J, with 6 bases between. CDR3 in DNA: TGTGCCAGCAGCTTAGCGGCGGCGAACACTGAAGCTTTCTTT. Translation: CASSLAAANTEAFF.

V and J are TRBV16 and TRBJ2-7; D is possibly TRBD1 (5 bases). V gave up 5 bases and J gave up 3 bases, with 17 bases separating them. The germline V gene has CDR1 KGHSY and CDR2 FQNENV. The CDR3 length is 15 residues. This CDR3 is CASSKGDKGFYEQYF. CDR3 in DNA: TGTGCCAGCAGCAAAGGGGATAAAGGTTTCTACGAGCAGTACTTC. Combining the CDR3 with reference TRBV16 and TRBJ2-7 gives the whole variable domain GEEVAQTPKHLVRGEGQKAKLYCAPIKGHSYVFWYQQVLKNEFKFLISFQNENVFDETGMPKERFSAKCLPNSPCSLEIQATKLEDSAVYFCASSKGDKGFYEQYFGPGTRLTVT.

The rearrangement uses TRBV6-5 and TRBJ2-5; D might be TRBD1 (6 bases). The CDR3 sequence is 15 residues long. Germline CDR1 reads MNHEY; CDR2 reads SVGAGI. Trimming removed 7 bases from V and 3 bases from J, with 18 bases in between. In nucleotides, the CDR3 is TGTGCCAGCACCCGCTACCCCAACAGGGAAGAGACCCAGTACTTC. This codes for CASTRYPNREETQYF.

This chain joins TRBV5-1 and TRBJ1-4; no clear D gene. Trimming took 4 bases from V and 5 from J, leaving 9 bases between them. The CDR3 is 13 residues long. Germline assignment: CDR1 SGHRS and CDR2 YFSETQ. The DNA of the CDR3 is TGCGCCAGCAGCGGAGTCATGAATGAAAAACTGTTTTTT. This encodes CASSGVMNEKLFF. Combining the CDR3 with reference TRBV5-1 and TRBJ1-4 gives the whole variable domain KAGVTQTPRYLIKTRGQQVTLSCSPISGHRSVSWYQQTPGQGLQFLFEYFSETQRNKGNFPGRFSGRQFSNSRSEMNVSTLELGDSALYLCASSGVMNEKLFFGSGTQLSVL.

The CDR3 here is CASSRTGDEQYF. The CDR3 nucleotides are TGTGCCAGCAGCAGGACAGGGGACGAGCAGTACTTC. The chain is built from TRBV7-9 and TRBJ2-7; 9 bases align to TRBD1. Germline loops: CDR1 SEHNR, CDR2 FQNEAQ (reference sequence). The V segment lost 5 bases and the J segment 5 bases; nucleotides outside the gene matches: 1. The CDR3 runs 12 residues.

CDR3 amino acids: CASRHDLPGLVFF. The CDR3 nucleotides are TGTGCCAGCAGACACGATCTTCCGGGACTTGTGTTCTTC. The V and J genes are TRBV6-1 and TRBJ2-1, with D perhaps matching TRBD2 (6 bases). Germline lookup yields CDR1 MNHNS and CDR2 SASEGT. The CDR3 totals 13 residues. The ends were cut back, 6 bases at V and 15 bases at J, with 21 bases in the middle.

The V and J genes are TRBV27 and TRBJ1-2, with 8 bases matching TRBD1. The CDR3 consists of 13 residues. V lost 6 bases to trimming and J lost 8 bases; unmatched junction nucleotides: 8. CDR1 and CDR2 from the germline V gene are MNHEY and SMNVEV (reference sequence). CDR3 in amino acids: CASSLTGGHGYTF. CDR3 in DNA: TGTGCCAGCAGCCTTACAGGGGGACACGGCTACACCTTC.

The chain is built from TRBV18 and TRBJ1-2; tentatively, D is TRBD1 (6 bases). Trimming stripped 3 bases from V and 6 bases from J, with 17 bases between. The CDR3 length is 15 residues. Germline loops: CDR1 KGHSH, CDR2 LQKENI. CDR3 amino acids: CASSPRADRSNGYTF. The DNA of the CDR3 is TGTGCCAGCTCACCCCGAGCCGACAGGAGTAATGGCTACACCTTC.

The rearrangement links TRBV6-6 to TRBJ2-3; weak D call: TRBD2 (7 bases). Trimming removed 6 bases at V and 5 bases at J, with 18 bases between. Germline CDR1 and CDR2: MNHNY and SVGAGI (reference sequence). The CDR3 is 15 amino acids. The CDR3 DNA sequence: TGTGCCAGCAGCCCCGCCGGGGGGCGGAGAGATACGCAGTATTTT. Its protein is CASSPAGGRRDTQYF.

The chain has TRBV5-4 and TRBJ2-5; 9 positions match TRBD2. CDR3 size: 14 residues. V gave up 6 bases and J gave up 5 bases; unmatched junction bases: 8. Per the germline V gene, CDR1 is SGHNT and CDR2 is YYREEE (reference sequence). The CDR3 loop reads CASTLAGQWETQYF. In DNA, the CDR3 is TGTGCCAGCACCCTAGCGGGACAGTGGGAGACCCAGTACTTC. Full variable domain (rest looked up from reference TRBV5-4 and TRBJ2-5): ETGVTQSPTHLIKTRGQQVTLRCSSQSGHNTVSWYQQALGQGPQFIFQYYREEENGRGNFPPRFSGLQFPNYSSELNVNALELDDSALYLCASTLAGQWETQYFGPGTRLLVL.

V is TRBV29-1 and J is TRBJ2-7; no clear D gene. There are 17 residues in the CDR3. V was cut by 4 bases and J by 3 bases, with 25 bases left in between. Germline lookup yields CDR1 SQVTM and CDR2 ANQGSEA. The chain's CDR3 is CSVGRARPAVGHYEQYF. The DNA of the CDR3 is TGCAGCGTTGGACGGGCGCGGCCAGCAGTGGGTCACTACGAGCAGTACTTC.

CDR3: CASTLTGGVSYEQYF. DNA of the CDR3: TGTGCCAGCACCTTGACGGGGGGGGTCTCCTACGAGCAGTACTTC. The chain recombines TRBV7-2 with TRBJ2-7; 8 bases line up with TRBD2. Germline V gives CDR1 SGHTA, CDR2 FQGNSA. V lost 7 bases to trimming and J lost 0 bases; unmatched junction nucleotides: 8. This CDR3 is built from 15 residues. The full variable domain, rest sourced from reference TRBV7-2 and TRBJ2-7, is GAGVSQSPSNKVTEKGKDVELRCDPISGHTALYWYRQSLGQGLEFLIYFQGNSAPDKSGLPSDRFSAERTGGSVSTLTIQRTQQEDSAVYLCASTLTGGVSYEQYFGPGTRLTVT.